This record concerns one TCR beta chain sequence. This record comes from a study of control samples from healthy donors and cancer patients. The CDR3 has 11 amino acids. V gave up 3 bases and J gave up 8 bases, with 8 bases separating them. Per germline, CDR1 SGHDT and CDR2 YYEEEE. Produced via immunoSEQ multiplex PCR; TCRdb's table is partial and in-frame only. Of about 41,000 clones listed, around 94% are singletons. Sequencing was performed on blood. The genes are TRBV5-6 and TRBJ1-1; D unclear. The receptor was derived from a man between 60 and 70 years old in good health. The chain's CDR3 is CASSSQTEAFF. The CDR3 DNA sequence: TGTGCCAGCAGCTCTCAAACGGAAGCTTTCTTT.